The rows below give T cell receptor beta chains drawn from one sample of a study of T-cell memory formation after mild COVID-19. TCRdb passed the 5' RACE reads through MiXCR, listing each CDR3 protein once. In the table there are 170,000 or so distinct CDR3 sequences, 20% to 25% of which are singletons. The specimen was PBMCs or a T cell subset sorted from them (not recorded which). These receptors all come from an adult woman who had mild COVID-19 (a few samples of this study predate the infection). Cell type and time point are not known. Both conserved end residues are part of each CDR3. The D gene is left open where the match is weak. Not every row has a clone size; where given, it reads once, few, many or a size class.

CDR3aa: CSVGGGTQDTGELFF; CDR3nt: TGCAGCGTGGGGGGGGGGACCCAAGACACCGGGGAGCTGTTTTTT; d_gene: TRBD2; j_gene: TRBJ2-2; v_gene: TRBV29-1; abundance: .; len: 15
CDR3aa: CASSVALGEQFF; CDR3nt: TGTGCCAGCAGCGTAGCACTGGGTGAGCAGTTCTTC; d_gene: .; j_gene: TRBJ2-1; v_gene: TRBV9; abundance: .; len: 12
CDR3aa: CASSWSGLADSYEQYF; CDR3nt: TGTGCCAGCAGTTGGTCGGGACTAGCGGACTCCTACGAGCAGTACTTC; d_gene: TRBD2; j_gene: TRBJ2-7; v_gene: TRBV6-5; abundance: .; len: 16
CDR3aa: CAWSVIAGELFF; CDR3nt: TGTGCCTGGAGTGTTATCGCCGGGGAGCTGTTTTTT; d_gene: .; j_gene: TRBJ2-2; v_gene: TRBV30; abundance: .; len: 12
CDR3aa: CATSDWTGGNTGELFF; CDR3nt: TGTGCCACCAGTGATTGGACAGGGGGCAACACCGGGGAGCTGTTTTTT; d_gene: TRBD1; j_gene: TRBJ2-2; v_gene: TRBV24-1; abundance: few; len: 16
CDR3aa: CASSWGVGGELFF; CDR3nt: TGTGCCAGCAGTTGGGGTGTTGGCGGGGAGCTGTTTTTT; d_gene: .; j_gene: TRBJ2-2; v_gene: TRBV27; abundance: .; len: 13
CDR3aa: CASSADSGEKLFF; CDR3nt: TGTGCCAGCAGCGCCGACAGTGGGGAAAAACTGTTTTTT; d_gene: .; j_gene: TRBJ1-4; v_gene: TRBV9; abundance: .; len: 13
CDR3aa: CASSFGQGGKNIQYF; CDR3nt: TGTGCCAGCAGCTTTGGACAGGGGGGCAAAAACATTCAGTACTTC; d_gene: TRBD1; j_gene: TRBJ2-4; v_gene: TRBV11-2; abundance: .; len: 15
CDR3aa: CATSDSGWGQYF; CDR3nt: TGTGCCACCAGTGATTCCGGTTGGGGGCAGTATTTT; d_gene: .; j_gene: TRBJ2-3; v_gene: TRBV24-1; abundance: few; len: 12
CDR3aa: CSVSGLAGAWDEQYF; CDR3nt: TGCAGCGTTTCGGGACTAGCGGGAGCGTGGGACGAGCAGTACTTC; d_gene: TRBD2; j_gene: TRBJ2-7; v_gene: TRBV29-1; abundance: .; len: 15
CDR3aa: CASSLGLAGKYF; CDR3nt: TGTGCCAGCAGCTTGGGACTCGCGGGAAAGTACTTC; d_gene: .; j_gene: TRBJ2-7; v_gene: TRBV5-6; abundance: few; len: 12
CDR3aa: CASSPGTYGYTF; CDR3nt: TGTGCCAGCAGCCCCGGCACCTATGGCTACACCTTC; d_gene: .; j_gene: TRBJ1-2; v_gene: TRBV6-5; abundance: once; len: 12
CDR3aa: CASSLASRGAYNEQFF; CDR3nt: TGTGCCAGCAGCTTAGCGAGTCGGGGGGCGTACAATGAGCAGTTCTTC; d_gene: .; j_gene: TRBJ2-1; v_gene: TRBV7-8; abundance: .; len: 16
CDR3aa: CASSLAGTMNTEAFF; CDR3nt: TGCGCCAGCAGCTTGGCCGGGACCATGAACACTGAAGCTTTCTTT; d_gene: .; j_gene: TRBJ1-1; v_gene: TRBV5-1; abundance: few; len: 15
CDR3aa: CASSYLGSDSNQPQHF; CDR3nt: TGTGCCAGCAGTTACCTCGGGTCCGATAGCAATCAGCCCCAGCATTTT; d_gene: .; j_gene: TRBJ1-5; v_gene: TRBV6-2/TRBV6-3; abundance: few; len: 16
CDR3aa: CASSLALTGTSGGKETQYF; CDR3nt: TGTGCCAGCAGTTTAGCCCTTACTGGGACTAGCGGGGGTAAAGAGACCCAGTACTTC; d_gene: TRBD2; j_gene: TRBJ2-5; v_gene: TRBV12-3/TRBV12-4; abundance: .; len: 19
CDR3aa: CASSPIGPGELFF; CDR3nt: TGTGCCAGCAGCCCAATCGGTCCCGGGGAGCTGTTTTTT; d_gene: .; j_gene: TRBJ2-2; v_gene: TRBV7-3; abundance: .; len: 13
CDR3aa: CSVVSRSGYEQYF; CDR3nt: TGCAGCGTTGTTAGCCGGTCTGGTTACGAGCAGTACTTC; d_gene: .; j_gene: TRBJ2-7; v_gene: TRBV29-1; abundance: few; len: 13
CDR3aa: CASSFWGGGTEAFF; CDR3nt: TGTGCCAGCAGCTTTTGGGGGGGCGGTACTGAAGCTTTCTTT; d_gene: .; j_gene: TRBJ1-1; v_gene: TRBV7-8; abundance: few; len: 14
CDR3aa: CASSWDPPAKNIQYF; CDR3nt: TGTGCCAGCAGTTGGGACCCCCCAGCCAAAAACATTCAGTACTTC; d_gene: .; j_gene: TRBJ2-4; v_gene: TRBV12-3/TRBV12-4; abundance: few; len: 15
CDR3aa: CSALRGTGRTGELFF; CDR3nt: TGCAGTGCTCTAAGAGGGACAGGACGAACCGGGGAGCTGTTTTTT; d_gene: TRBD1; j_gene: TRBJ2-2; v_gene: TRBV20-1; abundance: few; len: 15